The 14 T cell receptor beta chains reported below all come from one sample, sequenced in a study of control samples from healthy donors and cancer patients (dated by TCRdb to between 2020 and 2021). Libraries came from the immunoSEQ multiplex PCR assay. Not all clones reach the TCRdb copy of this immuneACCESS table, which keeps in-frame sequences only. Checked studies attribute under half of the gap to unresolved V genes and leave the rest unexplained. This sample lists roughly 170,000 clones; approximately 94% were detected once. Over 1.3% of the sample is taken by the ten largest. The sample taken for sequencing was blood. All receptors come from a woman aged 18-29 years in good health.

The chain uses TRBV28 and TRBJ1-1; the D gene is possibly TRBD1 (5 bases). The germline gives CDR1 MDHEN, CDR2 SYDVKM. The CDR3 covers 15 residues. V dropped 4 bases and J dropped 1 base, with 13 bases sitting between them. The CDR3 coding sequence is TGTGCCAGCAGTTCCCCTCGGGGCCGGAACACTGAAGCTTTCTTT. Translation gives CASSSPRGRNTEAFF.

This CDR3 reads CASSGRGGTGYEPQHF. As DNA, the CDR3 is TGTGCCAGCAGCGGGAGAGGAGGGACAGGGTATGAGCCCCAGCATTTT. The chain recombines TRBV5-6 with TRBJ1-5; 9 nucleotides align to TRBD1. Germline CDR1 and CDR2: SGHDT and YYEEEE. The CDR3 runs 16 residues. V trimming: 4 bases; J trimming: 8 bases; junction bases outside the gene matches: 13.

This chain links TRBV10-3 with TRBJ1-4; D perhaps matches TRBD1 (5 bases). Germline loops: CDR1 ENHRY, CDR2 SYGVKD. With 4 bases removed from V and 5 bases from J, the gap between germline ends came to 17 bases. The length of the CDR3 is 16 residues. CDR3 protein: CAISGDSGLANEKLFF. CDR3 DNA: TGTGCCATCAGTGGCGACTCGGGACTGGCGAATGAAAAACTGTTTTTT.

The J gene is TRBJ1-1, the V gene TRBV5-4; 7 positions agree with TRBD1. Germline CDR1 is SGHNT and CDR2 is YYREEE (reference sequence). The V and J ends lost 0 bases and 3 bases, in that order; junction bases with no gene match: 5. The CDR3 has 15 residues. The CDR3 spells CASSLVGQGDTEAFF. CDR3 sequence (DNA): TGTGCCAGCAGCTTGGTTGGGCAGGGGGACACTGAAGCTTTCTTT.

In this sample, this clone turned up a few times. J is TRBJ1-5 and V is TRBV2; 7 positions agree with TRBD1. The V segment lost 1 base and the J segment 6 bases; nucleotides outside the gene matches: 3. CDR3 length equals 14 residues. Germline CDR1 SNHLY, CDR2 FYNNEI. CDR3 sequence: CASSEVRGAQPQHF. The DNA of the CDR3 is TGTGCCAGCAGTGAAGTCAGGGGGGCTCAGCCCCAGCATTTT.

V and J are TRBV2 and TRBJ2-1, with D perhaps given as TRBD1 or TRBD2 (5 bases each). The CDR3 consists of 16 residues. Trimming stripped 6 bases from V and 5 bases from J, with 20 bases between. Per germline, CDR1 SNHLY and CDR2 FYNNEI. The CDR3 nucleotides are TGTGCCAGCAGAACAACTACCGGGACGCACCACAATGAGCAGTTCTTC. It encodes CASRTTTGTHHNEQFF.

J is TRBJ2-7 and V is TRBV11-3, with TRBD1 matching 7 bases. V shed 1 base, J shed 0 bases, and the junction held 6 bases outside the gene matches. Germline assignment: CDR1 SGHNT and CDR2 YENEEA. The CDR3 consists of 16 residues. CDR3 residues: CASSLGTGLSSYEQYF. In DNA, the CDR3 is TGTGCCAGCAGCTTAGGGACAGGACTGTCCTCCTACGAGCAGTACTTC.

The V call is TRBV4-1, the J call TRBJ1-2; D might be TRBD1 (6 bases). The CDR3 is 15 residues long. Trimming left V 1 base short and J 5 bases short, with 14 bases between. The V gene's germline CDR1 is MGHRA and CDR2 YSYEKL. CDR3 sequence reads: CASSQGGGRSYGYTF. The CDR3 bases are TGCGCCAGCAGCCAAGGGGGGGGCCGAAGTTATGGCTACACCTTC.

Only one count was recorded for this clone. Here the CDR3 reads CASSLWGTDSPLHF. The CDR3 DNA sequence: TGTGCCAGCAGTTTATGGGGGACAGACTCACCCCTCCACTTT. V and J are TRBV28 and TRBJ1-6; TRBD1 agrees at 7 bases. V lost 0 bases and J lost 10; bases outside the gene matches: 3. Germline V lookup: CDR1 MDHEN, CDR2 SYDVKM. The CDR3 is 14 amino acids.

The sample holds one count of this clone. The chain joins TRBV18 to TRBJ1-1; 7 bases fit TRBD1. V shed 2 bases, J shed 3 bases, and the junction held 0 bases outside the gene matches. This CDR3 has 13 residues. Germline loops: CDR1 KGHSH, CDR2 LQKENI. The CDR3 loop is CASSPDRDTEAFF. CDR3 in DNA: TGTGCCAGCTCACCAGACAGGGACACTGAAGCTTTCTTT.

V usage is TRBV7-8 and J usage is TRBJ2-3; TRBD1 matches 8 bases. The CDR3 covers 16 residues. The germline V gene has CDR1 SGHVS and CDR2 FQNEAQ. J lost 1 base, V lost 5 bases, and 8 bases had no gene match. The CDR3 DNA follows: TGTGCCAGCAGCCGAGGGTCGACAGGGGGCACAGATACGCAGTATTTT. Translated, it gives CASSRGSTGGTDTQYF.

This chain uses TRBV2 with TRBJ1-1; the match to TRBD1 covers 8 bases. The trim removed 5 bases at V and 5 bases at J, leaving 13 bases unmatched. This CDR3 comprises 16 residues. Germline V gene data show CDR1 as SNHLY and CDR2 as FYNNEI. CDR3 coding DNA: TGTGCCAGCAGTCAATTTCAGGGGGCTGATTTGACTGAAGCTTTCTTT. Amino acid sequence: CASSQFQGADLTEAFF.

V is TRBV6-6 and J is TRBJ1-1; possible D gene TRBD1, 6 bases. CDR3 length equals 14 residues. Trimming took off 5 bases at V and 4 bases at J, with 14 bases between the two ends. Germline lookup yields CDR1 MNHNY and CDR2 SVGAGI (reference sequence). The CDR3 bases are TGTGCCAGCAGTCCCTTACAGGGCGTCACTGAAGCTTTCTTT. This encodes CASSPLQGVTEAFF.

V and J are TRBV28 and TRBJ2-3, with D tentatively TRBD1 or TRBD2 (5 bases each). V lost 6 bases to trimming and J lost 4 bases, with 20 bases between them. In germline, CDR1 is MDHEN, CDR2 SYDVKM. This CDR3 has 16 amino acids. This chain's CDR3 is CASRGLGLAFPDTQYF. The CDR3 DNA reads TGTGCCAGCAGAGGCCTGGGGCTAGCCTTCCCAGATACGCAGTATTTT.